The 19 T cell receptor beta chains below all came from one sample that was sequenced in a study of cytomegalovirus exposure and HLA in healthy donors. The study ran its PCR with 60 Vbeta and 13 Jbeta primers. Assay: immunoSEQ multiplex PCR; the TCRdb copy retains only in-frame clones and omits some. This repertoire includes roughly 120,000 clones. Material: PBMCs. The receptors shown here come from a young man in good health and CMV-seronegative.

This chain links TRBV27 with TRBJ2-7; TRBD1 aligns across 7 bases. Germline values: CDR1 MNHEY, CDR2 SMNVEV (reference sequence). This CDR3 comprises 12 residues. V was clipped by 6 bases and J by 3 bases; unmatched bases: 2. CDR3: CASRTGDYEQYF. DNA of the CDR3: TGTGCCAGCAGAACAGGGGACTACGAGCAGTACTTC.

The rearrangement joins TRBV29-1 to TRBJ1-1; possible D gene TRBD1, 6 bases. Trimming shortened V by 4 bases and J by 10 bases, and 25 bases separated the two germline ends. The CDR3 loop spans 15 amino acids. Germline V lookup: CDR1 SQVTM, CDR2 ANQGSEA. The DNA of the CDR3 is TGCAGCGTTGGTCTTCGGATCAGAGCAGGGGATGGAGCTTTCTTT. Protein sequence: CSVGLRIRAGDGAFF.

V gene TRBV12-5 combines with J gene TRBJ1-1; D is possibly TRBD1 (5 bases). From germline, CDR1 is LGHNT and CDR2 FRNRAP. The CDR3 has 14 amino acids. Trimming cost V 4 bases and J 5 bases, with 14 bases left between them. This CDR3 reads CASGSDSLLTEAFF. CDR3 in DNA: TGTGCTAGTGGTTCCGACAGCCTTCTGACTGAAGCTTTCTTT.

This CDR3 is CASRTSGFGGTEAFF. CDR3 nucleotide sequence: TGTGCCAGCAGGACCTCAGGGTTTGGTGGAACTGAAGCTTTCTTT. This sequence joins TRBV28 and TRBJ1-1; D might be TRBD1 (5 bases). This CDR3 has 15 residues. Germline loops: CDR1 MDHEN, CDR2 SYDVKM. The V end lost 6 bases, the J end lost 5 bases, and 19 bases lay between the germline ends.

V and J are TRBV9 and TRBJ2-1; 15 bases agree with TRBD2. This CDR3 has 18 residues. Germline-derived CDR1 and CDR2 are SGDLS and YYNGEE. The junction had 11 bases not matched to a gene; V was cut back by 4 bases and J by 6 bases. The CDR3 protein is CASSSRTSGRAVSNEQFF. The CDR3 DNA reads as TGTGCCAGCAGCTCACGGACTAGCGGGAGGGCCGTAAGCAATGAGCAGTTCTTC.

J is TRBJ1-2 and V is TRBV9; TRBD1 might be the D (6 bases). Trimming took 4 bases from V and 4 from J, leaving 11 bases between them. The CDR3 has 13 residues. Germline V gene sequence: CDR1 SGDLS, CDR2 YYNGEE. CDR3 sequence (DNA): TGTGCCAGCAGCAAAGGACAGCCCTATGGCTACACCTTC. Protein product: CASSKGQPYGYTF.

The chain recombines TRBV30 with TRBJ1-5, with unresolved D. The V gene's germline CDR1 is GTSNPN and CDR2 SVGIG (reference sequence). Trimming left V 0 bases short and J 9 bases short, with 18 bases between. The CDR3 length is 15 residues. CDR3 nucleotides: TGTGCCTGGAGTGTACGTGGCAGGCCGGTTTGGCCCCAGCATTTT. This encodes CAWSVRGRPVWPQHF.

This chain connects TRBV30 to TRBJ1-3; no firm D call. Trimming took off 5 bases at V and 0 bases at J, with 5 bases between the two ends. Germline CDR1 is GTSNPN and CDR2 is SVGIG (reference sequence). There are 12 residues in the CDR3. The CDR3: CAWEPSGNTIYF. In DNA form, the CDR3 reads TGTGCCTGGGAGCCCTCTGGAAACACCATATATTTT.

V gene TRBV18 combines with J gene TRBJ1-2; 8 bases agree with TRBD1. V lost 0 bases and J lost 8; bases outside the gene matches: 5. CDR1 and CDR2 (germline): KGHSH, LQKENI. There are 14 residues in the CDR3. This CDR3 is CASSPPGTGFGYTF. The CDR3 DNA reads as TGTGCCAGCTCACCACCAGGGACAGGCTTCGGCTACACCTTC.

The V and J genes are TRBV4-1 and TRBJ2-7, with D hard to call. V lost 1 base, J lost 6 bases, and 16 bases lay in between. The CDR3 runs to 15 residues. The germline gives CDR1 MGHRA, CDR2 YSYEKL. CDR3 loop: CASSQVGGSPGEQYF. The CDR3 bases are TGCGCCAGCAGCCAAGTCGGCGGCAGTCCGGGCGAGCAGTACTTC.

V is TRBV19 and J is TRBJ2-5; 7 nucleotides match TRBD1. The ends lost 1 base at V and 4 bases at J; junction bases unmatched: 6. The CDR3 spans 15 residues. CDR1 and CDR2 from the germline V gene are LNHDA and SQIVND (reference sequence). CDR3 sequence (DNA): TGTGCCAGTAGTATAGGTCGAGGGGGCGCAGAGACCCAGTACTTC. This translates into CASSIGRGGAETQYF.

This chain connects TRBV28 to TRBJ2-5; 9 bases are a match to TRBD2. CDR1 is MDHEN, CDR2 SYDVKM, per germline. The CDR3 spans 13 residues. The trim removed 6 bases at V and 5 bases at J, leaving 4 bases unmatched. Here the CDR3 DNA reads TGTGCCAGCAGGGAGAGCGGGAGGGAGACCCAGTACTTC. Translating it yields CASRESGRETQYF.

J is TRBJ1-5 and V is TRBV6-5, with D tentatively TRBD1 (6 bases). CDR1 is MNHEY, CDR2 SVGAGI, per germline. V was pared by 6 bases and J by 3 bases, with 15 bases between. This CDR3 spans 15 amino acids. The CDR3 nucleotides read TGTGCCAGCAGACTAAACCGGGACACCAATCAGCCCCAGCATTTT. Translated: CASRLNRDTNQPQHF.

The chain joins TRBV19 to TRBJ1-2, with D maybe TRBD1 (5 bases). V gave up 1 base and J gave up 2 bases, with 5 bases separating them. The CDR3 has 13 amino acids. Per the germline V gene, CDR1 is LNHDA and CDR2 is SQIVND (reference sequence). The CDR3 bases are TGTGCCAGTAGTATAGGGGGCAACTATGGCTACACCTTC. It codes for CASSIGGNYGYTF.

The rearrangement links TRBV6-4 to TRBJ2-3; 9 bases match TRBD2. Germline V gene sequence: CDR1 MRHNA, CDR2 SNTAGT. This CDR3 has 14 residues. Trimming took 2 bases from V and 3 from J; bases not matched to a gene: 0. CDR3 bases: TGTGCCAGCAGTGACCTAGCGGGGACAGATACGCAGTATTTT. Translated: CASSDLAGTDTQYF.

The rearrangement links TRBV7-9 to TRBJ1-2; a weak D match, TRBD1 (6 bases). The ends were cut back, 6 bases at V and 5 bases at J, with 16 bases in the middle. This CDR3 has 14 residues. Germline V lookup: CDR1 SEHNR, CDR2 FQNEAQ (reference sequence). This chain's CDR3 is CASSPHDRRYGYTF. DNA for the CDR3: TGTGCCAGCAGTCCTCACGACAGGAGATATGGCTACACCTTC. Full variable domain (rest looked up from reference TRBV7-9 and TRBJ1-2): DTGVSQNPRHKITKRGQNVTFRCDPISEHNRLYWYRQTLGQGPEFLTYFQNEAQLEKSRLLSDRFSAERPKGSFSTLEIQRTEQGDSAMYLCASSPHDRRYGYTFGSGTRLTVV.

The chain combines TRBV5-1 with TRBJ1-1; D is possibly TRBD1 (5 bases). In germline, CDR1 is SGHRS, CDR2 YFSETQ. CDR3 size: 16 residues. V was cut by 0 bases and J by 0 bases, with 12 bases left in between. CDR3 DNA sequence: TGCGCCAGCAGCTTGGGGCAGGGAGGGATGAACACTGAAGCTTTCTTT. Translated, it gives CASSLGQGGMNTEAFF.

The J gene is TRBJ1-3, the V gene TRBV6-5; D gene uncertain. V was shortened by 5 bases and J by 0 bases, with 8 bases between the two germline ends. This CDR3 spans 14 amino acids. Per germline, CDR1 MNHEY and CDR2 SVGAGI. In DNA, the CDR3 is TGTGCCAGCAGTCAGACGGGCTCTGGAAACACCATATATTTT. It is translated as CASSQTGSGNTIYF.

The genes are TRBV7-9 and TRBJ2-3; unclear D gene. The germline gives CDR1 SEHNR, CDR2 FQNEAQ (reference sequence). Trimming shortened V by 1 base and J by 2 bases, and 7 bases separated the two germline ends. The CDR3 is 14 residues long. The DNA for the CDR3 is TGTGCCAGCAGCTTAGAAAGAGTCACAGATACGCAGTATTTT. This sequence encodes CASSLERVTDTQYF.